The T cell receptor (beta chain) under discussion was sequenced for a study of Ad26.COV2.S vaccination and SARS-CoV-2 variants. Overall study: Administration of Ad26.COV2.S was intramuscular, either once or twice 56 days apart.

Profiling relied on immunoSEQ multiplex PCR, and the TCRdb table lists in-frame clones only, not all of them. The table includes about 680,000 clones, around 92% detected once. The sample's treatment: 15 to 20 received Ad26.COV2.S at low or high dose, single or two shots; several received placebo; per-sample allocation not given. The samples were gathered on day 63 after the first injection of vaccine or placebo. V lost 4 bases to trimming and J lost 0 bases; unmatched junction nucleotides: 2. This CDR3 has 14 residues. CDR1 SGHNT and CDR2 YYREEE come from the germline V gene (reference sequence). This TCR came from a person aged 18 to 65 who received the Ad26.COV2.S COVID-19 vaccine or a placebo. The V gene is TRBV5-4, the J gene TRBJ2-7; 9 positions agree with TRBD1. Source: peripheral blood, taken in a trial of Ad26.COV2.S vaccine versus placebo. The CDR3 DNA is TGTGCCAGCAGCCGGACAGGGGCCTCCTACGAGCAGTACTTC. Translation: CASSRTGASYEQYF. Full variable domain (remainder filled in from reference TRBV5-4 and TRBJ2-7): ETGVTQSPTHLIKTRGQQVTLRCSSQSGHNTVSWYQQALGQGPQFIFQYYREEENGRGNFPPRFSGLQFPNYSSELNVNALELDDSALYLCASSRTGASYEQYFGPGTRLTVT.